Listed below are T cell receptor beta chains from one sample, sequenced in a study of T cell responses to AZD1222 COVID-19 vaccine. TCRdb keeps only in-frame clones here, not all; method: immunoSEQ multiplex PCR. The sample contains 120,000 to 150,000 clones, 80% to 90% of which appear only once. Sequences were derived from peripheral blood, sampled on day 0 of AZD1222 vaccination. The receptors stem from an adult in good health. Each CDR3 is given with its conserved first and last residue. The D gene is left open where the match is weak.

>TRBD1|TRBJ2-7|TRBV2
CASRGQARGSGEQYF
>.|TRBJ2-5|TRBV5-1
CASSPSPSETQYF
>.|TRBJ1-2|TRBV14
CASSQGYGTSYTF
>.|TRBJ2-3|TRBV18
CASSPDRGTDTQYF
>.|TRBJ1-2|TRBV12-3/TRBV12-4
CASSLGQDYGYTF
>TRBD1|TRBJ1-4|TRBV4-1
CASSQERTGTNEKLFF
>.|TRBJ1-6|TRBV6-5
CASSYPRDSPLHF
>.|TRBJ2-3|TRBV29-1
CSVAPADTQYF
>.|TRBJ2-7|TRBV15
CATSRPAGQNYEQYF
>.|TRBJ1-5|TRBV3-1/TRBV3-2
CASSQGPKPHHF
>TRBD2|TRBJ2-2|TRBV7-2
CASKASGRGNTGELFF
>TRBD2|TRBJ2-7|TRBV6-5
CASSLLAGGSYEQYF
>.|TRBJ2-2|TRBV19
CASSKPPDLTGELFF
>.|TRBJ1-5|TRBV6-4
CASSESRNQPQHF
>TRBD2|TRBJ2-2|TRBV5-1
CASSRGEVGELFF
>.|TRBJ1-6|TRBV2
CASSGSAQRNSPLHF
>.|TRBJ1-1|TRBV4-3
CASSQDYGAMNTEAFF
>.|TRBJ2-1|TRBV15
CATSRDGEHPYNEQFF
>TRBD1|TRBJ2-1|TRBV7-2
CASSLAPGTGGSFQLF
>.|TRBJ1-6|TRBV6-6
CASRGTGFRYDSPLHF
>.|TRBJ2-7|TRBV7-2
CASSVDYGEQYF
>.|TRBJ1-5|TRBV6-6
CASSTFEGSNQPQHF
>.|TRBJ2-2|TRBV7-3
CASSLSGPGELFF